A single sample is the source of the 22 T cell receptor beta chains below, sequenced in a study of identical twins. TCRdb fed the 5' RACE reads into MiXCR, producing one record per CDR3 protein. The table has hundreds of thousands of distinct CDR3 sequences, 15% to 20% seen once. Separately, the same data were catalogued under a study of T cells expressing NK-cell markers.

Sequenced sample: PBMCs. The receptors originated from a woman younger than 30 in good health.

The chain is built from TRBV6-2 or TRBV6-3 and TRBJ2-7; 7 nucleotides line up with TRBD2. V lost 2 bases and J lost 5; bases outside the gene matches: 9. CDR1 is MNHEY, CDR2 SVGEGT, per germline. This CDR3 region has 15 residues. The chain's CDR3 is CASSYMGLPRNEQYF. DNA for the CDR3: TGTGCCAGCAGTTACATGGGACTACCGAGGAACGAGCAGTACTTC.

This clonotype occurred a few times. The rearrangement uses TRBV5-6 and TRBJ2-7; D tentatively reads TRBD1 or TRBD2 (6 bases each). This CDR3 has 15 residues. Trimming took off 3 bases at V and 2 bases at J, with 15 bases between the two ends. The germline V gene encodes CDR1 SGHDT and CDR2 YYEEEE. CDR3 nucleotide sequence: TGTGCCAGCAGCTGGGAGGCAGGGGAGACCTACGAGCAGTACTTC. Encoded protein: CASSWEAGETYEQYF.

The genes are TRBV11-2 and TRBJ1-2, with 7 bases lining up with TRBD1. Germline CDR1 and CDR2: SGHAT and FQNNGV. The length of the CDR3 is 15 residues. Trimming cost V 1 base and J 4 bases; bases outside gene matches: 6. In DNA, the CDR3 is TGTGCCAGCAGCTTAGTTGGGGGGACAGTCTATGGCTACACCTTC. Its protein is CASSLVGGTVYGYTF.

In nucleotides, the CDR3 is TGTGCCAGCAGCTCTGTCGGGACCCAGTACTTC. This codes for CASSSVGTQYF. The rearrangement links TRBV7-2 to TRBJ2-5; D remains unclear. In germline, CDR1 is SGHTA, CDR2 FQGNSA. V lost 4 bases and J lost 7, with 7 bases in between. This CDR3 contains 11 residues.

The chain has TRBV11-2 and TRBJ2-2; 14 bases map to TRBD2. The CDR3 has 16 residues. V was pared by 4 bases and J by 6 bases, with 4 bases of the junction left unmatched. Germline loops: CDR1 SGHAT, CDR2 FQNNGV. This chain's CDR3 is CASSSETSGGAGELFF. DNA of the CDR3: TGTGCCAGCAGCTCGGAGACTAGCGGGGGGGCCGGGGAGCTGTTTTTT.

V gene TRBV9 combines with J gene TRBJ1-6; no clear D gene. This CDR3 spans 17 amino acids. CDR1 and CDR2 from the germline V gene are SGDLS and YYNGEE. V lost 4 bases and J lost 9, with 23 bases in between. The DNA for the CDR3 is TGTGCCAGCAGCTCCGAGGTCAGCCACGTACCACGTTCACCCCTCCACTTT. This translates into CASSSEVSHVPRSPLHF.

This clonotype was seen more than once but under ten times. The chain joins TRBV5-1 to TRBJ2-3; 7 bases fit TRBD1. The CDR3 loop spans 12 amino acids. Germline CDR1 SGHRS, CDR2 YFSETQ. V shed 9 bases, J shed 0 bases, and the junction held 1 base outside the gene matches. This CDR3 is CATGQSTDTQYF. CDR3 coding DNA: TGCGCCACGGGACAGAGCACAGATACGCAGTATTTT.

This clonotype was picked up many times. The gene calls are TRBV12-3 or TRBV12-4 and TRBJ1-2, with D unclear. With 6 bases removed from V and 3 bases from J, the gap between germline ends came to 14 bases. CDR3 length equals 14 residues. The CDR3 DNA sequence: TGTGCCAGCAGGTCGTTAAGGGCTCACTATGGCTACACCTTC. Residues: CASRSLRAHYGYTF.

This clonotype was counted a few times. The chain has TRBV9 and TRBJ2-7, with unresolved D. The germline V and J ends were trimmed by 1 base and 5 bases, with 13 bases remaining between them. Germline loops: CDR1 SGDLS, CDR2 YYNGEE. CDR3 length equals 14 residues. CDR3 sequence (DNA): TGTGCCAGCAGCGTACAGGCCGAGGTTAACGAGCAGTACTTC. Protein: CASSVQAEVNEQYF.

This clonotype was seen more than once but under ten times. The chain carries TRBV11-3 and TRBJ1-2; D unresolved. The germline V gene has CDR1 SGHNT and CDR2 YENEEA. This CDR3 is 12 amino acids long. The V and J ends lost 0 bases and 8 bases respectively, with 7 bases between them. The CDR3 sequence is CASSLDKRGYTF. CDR3 nucleotide sequence: TGTGCCAGCAGCTTAGATAAACGGGGCTACACCTTC.

This clonotype showed up just a few times. This chain uses TRBV5-6 with TRBJ1-1; D not certain. Germline assignment: CDR1 SGHDT and CDR2 YYEEEE. V gave up 0 bases and J gave up 1 base, with 13 bases separating them. The CDR3 runs 16 residues. The CDR3 loop is CASSLGPGRENTEAFF. For the CDR3, the DNA is TGTGCCAGCAGCTTGGGTCCAGGTAGGGAGAACACTGAAGCTTTCTTT.

In its sample, this clonotype was seen a few times. The chain recombines TRBV12-3 or TRBV12-4 with TRBJ2-2; no clear D gene. The V gene lost 5 bases and the J gene lost 5 bases, with 9 bases spanning the gap. The CDR3 has 13 amino acids. CDR3: CASSRVTTGELFF. CDR3 sequence (DNA): TGTGCCAGCAGTCGGGTGACTACCGGGGAGCTGTTTTTT.

This sequence joins TRBV10-3 and TRBJ2-7; D ambiguous. V dropped 8 bases and J dropped 3 bases, with 8 bases sitting between them. The CDR3 has 11 residues. Per germline, CDR1 ENHRY and CDR2 SYGVKD. The DNA for the CDR3 is TGTGCCATCGGGTTGAGCTACGAGCAGTACTTC. This codes for CAIGLSYEQYF.

V gene TRBV12-3 or TRBV12-4 combines with J gene TRBJ2-7; D is perhaps TRBD2 (6 bases). Trimming took off 6 bases at V and 2 bases at J, with 14 bases between the two ends. The CDR3 spans 14 residues. The CDR3 sequence is CASRSSGVAYEQYF. The CDR3 DNA sequence: TGTGCCAGCAGAAGTAGCGGAGTCGCCTACGAGCAGTACTTC.

The chain links TRBV10-2 to TRBJ2-7; 9 positions agree with TRBD1. The CDR3 is 16 amino acids. The germline V gene has CDR1 WSHSY and CDR2 SAAADI. With 4 bases clipped from V and 0 bases from J, the junction kept 7 bases outside the gene matches. CDR3 sequence (DNA): TGCGCCAGCAGTGGGGCGACAGGGGGTGCCTCCTACGAGCAGTACTTC. Amino acids: CASSGATGGASYEQYF.

The chain recombines TRBV4-2 with TRBJ2-5; the match to TRBD2 covers 7 bases. V lost 1 base to trimming and J lost 4 bases; unmatched junction nucleotides: 6. The CDR3 is made up of 15 amino acids. Germline values: CDR1 LGHNA, CDR2 YNFKEQ. The CDR3 protein is CASSQGGPGGETQYF. The CDR3 DNA sequence: TGTGCCAGCAGCCAAGGAGGACCGGGAGGAGAGACCCAGTACTTC.

The chain links TRBV6-5 to TRBJ2-3; D is unresolved. V lost 4 bases, J lost 5 bases, and 10 bases lay in between. From germline, CDR1 is MNHEY and CDR2 SVGAGI. The CDR3 length is 13 residues. The CDR3 region has the DNA TGTGCCAGCAGTTGGCCGACCATAGATACGCAGTATTTT. The encoded protein is CASSWPTIDTQYF.

The rearrangement joins TRBV6-5 to TRBJ2-5, with TRBD2 as a possible D gene (6 bases). Germline V gene lookup returns CDR1 MNHEY and CDR2 SVGAGI. The CDR3 is 15 amino acids. The V end lost 3 bases, the J end lost 3 bases, and 14 bases lay between the germline ends. The CDR3 region is CASSYRAGWEETQYF. Written as DNA, the CDR3 is TGTGCCAGCAGTTATCGTGCGGGGTGGGAAGAGACCCAGTACTTC.

The chain joins TRBV24-1 to TRBJ2-2; no reliable D call. Germline-derived CDR1 and CDR2 are KGHDR and SFDVKD. V was cut by 6 bases and J by 6 bases, with 7 bases left in between. The CDR3 totals 12 residues. CDR3 sequence (DNA): TGTGCCACCAGTAAAGGCGCCGGGGAGCTGTTTTTT. Its translation: CATSKGAGELFF.

This clonotype was recorded a few times. The gene calls are TRBV15 and TRBJ2-3; D remains ambiguous. This CDR3 spans 12 amino acids. The V end was cut by 1 base, the J end by 6 bases, with 5 bases between. Germline CDR1 LNHNV, CDR2 YYDKDF (reference sequence). For the CDR3, the DNA is TGTGCCACCAGCAGAGTTTACGATACGCAGTATTTT. This gives the protein CATSRVYDTQYF.

This clonotype was observed many times. The chain couples TRBV9 to TRBJ2-7; D is perhaps TRBD1 (6 bases). Germline CDR1 and CDR2: SGDLS and YYNGEE. Trimming pared 2 bases from V and 5 bases from J, leaving 17 bases between. The CDR3 extends over 15 amino acids. The CDR3 DNA sequence: TGTGCCAGCAGCGTCCAGGGGACCCTTATTCACGAGCAGTACTTC. Its translation: CASSVQGTLIHEQYF.

This chain uses TRBV15 with TRBJ2-2; possibly TRBD1 for D (6 bases). There are 15 residues in the CDR3. Germline CDR1 reads LNHNV; CDR2 reads YYDKDF (reference sequence). V lost 4 bases and J 4 bases, leaving 13 bases between the germline ends. The CDR3 loop is CATSTPLRGTGELFF. CDR3 in DNA: TGTGCCACCAGCACCCCTCTCAGGGGCACCGGGGAGCTGTTTTTT.